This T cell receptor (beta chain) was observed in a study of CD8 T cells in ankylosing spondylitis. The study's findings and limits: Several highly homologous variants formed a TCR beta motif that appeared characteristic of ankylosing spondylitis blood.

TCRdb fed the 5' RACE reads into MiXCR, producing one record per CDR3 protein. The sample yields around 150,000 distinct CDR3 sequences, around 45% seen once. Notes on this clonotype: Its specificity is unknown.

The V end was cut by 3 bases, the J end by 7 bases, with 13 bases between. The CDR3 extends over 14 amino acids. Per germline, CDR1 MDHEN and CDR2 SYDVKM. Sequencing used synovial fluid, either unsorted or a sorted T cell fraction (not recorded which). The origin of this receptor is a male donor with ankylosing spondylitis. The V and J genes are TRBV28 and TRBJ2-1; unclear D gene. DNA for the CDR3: TGTGCCAGCAGTTTGGCGACTGGTACGAATGAGCAGTTCTTC. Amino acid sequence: CASSLATGTNEQFF.